Shown below are 7 T cell receptor beta chains from a single sample sequenced in a study of stem cell transplantation in POMP-related autoinflammatory disease. TCRdb keeps only in-frame clones here, not all; method: immunoSEQ multiplex PCR. The table includes approximately 65,000 clones, roughly 93% detected once. The specimen was CD4+ T cells from PBMCs, collected after stem cell transplantation. Receptors were obtained from a human patient with POMP-related autoinflammation and immune dysregulation (PRAID). Among the T cells, some may be from the graft donor.

The V gene is TRBV18, the J gene TRBJ1-2, with TRBD1 identical over 10 bases. V gave up 5 bases and J gave up 4 bases; unmatched junction bases: 7. CDR1 is KGHSH and CDR2 is LQKENI in the germline V gene. CDR3 size: 15 residues. The CDR3 DNA sequence: TGTGCCAGCTCAGCGACAGGGGGCGCTGGCTATGGCTACACCTTC. This gives the protein CASSATGGAGYGYTF.

This clone was counted a single time. The V and J genes are TRBV27 and TRBJ2-4; D remains unclear. Germline-derived CDR1 and CDR2 are MNHEY and SMNVEV (reference sequence). The CDR3 runs 13 residues. The V end lost 6 bases, the J end lost 10 bases, and 16 bases lay between the germline ends. The DNA for the CDR3 is TGTGCCAGCAGCCCCCTCAGTGAAAGGATTCAGTACTTC. Translating it yields CASSPLSERIQYF.

This sequence joins TRBV5-1 and TRBJ2-2; D not certain. Trimming removed 0 bases at V and 7 bases at J, with 10 bases between. Per the germline V gene, CDR1 is SGHRS and CDR2 is YFSETQ. CDR3 length equals 14 residues. The chain's CDR3 is CASSLVTDGGELFF. The DNA of the CDR3 is TGCGCCAGCAGCTTGGTTACGGACGGCGGGGAGCTGTTTTTT.

This clone occurred a few times. The chain is built from TRBV14 and TRBJ2-7; TRBD2 matches at 9 bases. Germline CDR1 reads SGHDN; CDR2 reads FVKESK. V lost 0 bases and J lost 7; bases outside the gene matches: 7. The CDR3 has 15 residues. CDR3 coding DNA: TGTGCCAGCAGCCAAGATTGGGGACTAGCATCTGAGCAGTACTTC. Translation gives CASSQDWGLASEQYF.

This clone was observed a handful of times. The chain has TRBV18 and TRBJ1-2; 9 bases match TRBD1. This CDR3 is 17 amino acids long. The ends lost 1 base at V and 5 bases at J; junction bases unmatched: 11. Germline CDR1 and CDR2: KGHSH and LQKENI. The DNA of the CDR3 is TGTGCCAGCTCACCACGAATGGAAACAGGGGGCAGTTATGGCTACACCTTC. It is translated as CASSPRMETGGSYGYTF.

This clone occurred a few times. J is TRBJ1-1 and V is TRBV4-1; D not resolved. CDR3 size: 15 residues. Germline CDR1 reads MGHRA; CDR2 reads YSYEKL. V was pared by 4 bases and J by 5 bases, with 17 bases between. This CDR3 reads CASSLATVGETEAFF. CDR3 DNA sequence: TGCGCCAGCAGCCTAGCTACAGTTGGGGAAACTGAAGCTTTCTTT.

About this clone itself: One end of the junction is discordant with germline, which a read error may explain. This chain links TRBV24-1 with TRBJ2-1; 7 positions agree with TRBD1. This CDR3 is built from 14 residues. CDR1 KGHDR and CDR2 SFDVKD come from the germline V gene. CDR3 residues: CATSDSPGTEGVIF. The CDR3 coding sequence is TGTGCCACCAGTGACTCTCCGGGGACAGAAGGTGTGATCTTC.